In this sample, the clone carrying this T cell receptor beta chain turned up a few times. The antigen remains undetermined. This sample stems from a study of beta chain features in type 1 diabetes. Study-wide results and caveats: Moderately but significantly shorter TCRB CDR3s were found in Type 1 diabetes patients in all four CD4+ subsets.

Since all of the isolated RNA was reverse transcribed, expressed TCRB transcripts were what got sequenced. Using immunoSEQ multiplex PCR, the repertoire was profiled, and TCRdb retains in-frame clones only, with some absent. The sample carries about 230,000 clones, roughly 16% recorded once. Looked up from germline, CDR1 is SGDLS and CDR2 is YYNGEE. The CDR3 loop spans 15 amino acids. The trim removed 0 bases at V and 5 bases at J, leaving 7 bases unmatched. The genes are TRBV9 and TRBJ2-5, with TRBD1 identical over 7 bases. Sequenced material: naive CD4+ T cells from blood. This TCR was sampled from a man aged 30 to 39 with type 1 diabetes. CDR3 DNA sequence: TGTGCCAGCAGCGTAGGGACAGGCCGGAGGGAGACCCAGTACTTC. Protein: CASSVGTGRRETQYF.